The entry that follows covers one T cell receptor (beta chain) sequence. These data belong to a study of T cells expressing NK-cell markers. The overall study: Sorted CD3+CD56+NKG2C+, CD3+CD56+NKG2C- and CD3+CD56-NKG2C+ T-cell subsets were beta-chain profiled.

With the 5' RACE reads reprocessed, TCRdb shows one record per CDR3 protein and no DNA. The sample's table shows 160,000 or so distinct CDR3 sequences. From germline, CDR1 is SEHNR and CDR2 FQNEAQ (reference sequence). The CDR3 contains 13 residues. The source material was blood T cells: a sorted CD56 or NKG2C T cell subset, CD4+ or CD8+ T cells, or bulk PBMC T cells (not recorded which). The gene calls are TRBV7-9 and TRBJ1-1. The clonotype was recovered from a woman aged 18 to 75 in good health. CDR3 region: CASSGESNTEAFF. The variable domain in full, with the rest retrieved from reference TRBV7-9 and TRBJ1-1, is DTGVSQNPRHKITKRGQNVTFRCDPISEHNRLYWYRQTLGQGPEFLTYFQNEAQLEKSRLLSDRFSAERPKGSFSTLEIQRTEQGDSAMYLCASSGESNTEAFFGQGTRLTVV.